This TCR beta chain was observed in a study of blood T cell repertoires in COVID-19. Study details: Some COVID-19 samples were acute and others convalescent; all came from the United States, Italy and Spain. From T cells, B-cell-depleted T cells, or PBMCs came the material, which was cDNA or gDNA.

CDR1 is MNHEY, CDR2 SVGAGI, per germline. Deletions cut 2 bases from V and 4 bases from J, with 11 bases between. This CDR3 comprises 14 residues. This clone was observed once. Clones were read by immunoSEQ multiplex PCR, and TCRdb kept only the in-frame ones, dropping some. Among about 130,000 clones listed, more than 70% were seen once. The V call is TRBV6-5, the J call TRBJ1-2; D may be TRBD1 (5 bases). Input material: peripheral blood. This receptor was taken from a human donor in a cohort sampled during active COVID-19. CDR3 sequence (DNA): TGTGCCAGCAGTTACCGGGACTTTCCCTATGGCTACACCTTC. Translation: CASSYRDFPYGYTF.